These T cell receptor beta chains were read from a single sample in a study of T-cell reconstitution after alpha-beta-depleted transplantation in children. TCRdb reprocessed the PCR reads via MiXCR and lists one record per CDR3 protein. Of 420,000 or so distinct CDR3 sequences detected, around 9.9% appear once; the ten largest clones hold about 5%. Sequences were derived from PBMCs from the stem cell graft donor, sampled from the stem cell graft. These receptors came from a human donor who donated a stem cell graft to a child with acute myeloid leukemia. Each CDR3 is given with its conserved first and last residue. Clone size, where shown, is once, few, many, or a class for clones that have expanded.

J,size,V,CDR3
TRBJ2-6,many,TRBV20-1,CSARDVLGANVLTF
TRBJ2-1,once,TRBV11-2,CASISVRGYNEQFF
TRBJ1-1,-,TRBV6-5,CASSYWGQGNTEAFF
TRBJ2-2,few,TRBV6-5,CASSYGDNRGVGNTGELFF
TRBJ2-1,-,TRBV20-1,CCARGVVGRSSYNEQFF
TRBJ2-3,few,TRBV20-1,CSARDPIRVVPDTQYF
TRBJ2-2,few,TRBV29-1,CSVRTGGMGSTGELFF
TRBJ2-3,-,TRBV12-3/TRBV12-4,CASSLVPLTDTQYF
TRBJ2-1,many,TRBV6-2/TRBV6-3,CASSLGLTGEQFF
TRBJ2-7,many,TRBV7-6,CASSLLAGGYEQYF
TRBJ1-1,few,TRBV27,CASSGLRWTEAFF
TRBJ1-2,-,TRBV20-1,CSAREQTRGYTF
TRBJ2-5,few,TRBV5-5,CASSLGGTTEETQYF
TRBJ2-5,many,TRBV20-1,CSAPRPLAGQETQYF
TRBJ2-5,few,TRBV5-1,CASSLAVAGLQETQYF
TRBJ2-1,-,TRBV28,CASSTTVGEQFF
TRBJ1-1,few,TRBV18,CASSPPSRANTEAFF
TRBJ2-3,-,TRBV7-3,CASSSGLMGSSLTDTQYF
TRBJ2-7,many,TRBV7-9,CASSQTGFSYEQYF
TRBJ1-4,-,TRBV29-1,CSVGPRGELNEKLFF
TRBJ2-2,few,TRBV5-6,CASSWGRGGTGELFF
TRBJ1-3,few,TRBV12-3/TRBV12-4,CASSFWVSGNTIYF
TRBJ2-7,few,TRBV20-1,CSAHRGTVYEQYF
TRBJ2-3,-,TRBV7-2,CASSRTSGSADTQYF
TRBJ1-1,-,TRBV5-1,CASSLSVSPLTEAFF
TRBJ2-5,few,TRBV5-6,CASSSLGLKETQYF
TRBJ1-3,-,TRBV20-1,CSASYRDTIYF
TRBJ2-5,-,TRBV12-3/TRBV12-4,CAGSLLAGEETQYF
TRBJ2-3,many,TRBV27,CASSKLAGDTDTQYF
TRBJ2-7,few,TRBV5-1,CASRSVAASYEQYF
TRBJ2-6,-,TRBV25-1,CASSENRGNGANVLTF
TRBJ1-2,few,TRBV24-1,CATSESGQNYGYTF
TRBJ1-1,many,TRBV11-2,CASSFTDTNTEAFF
TRBJ2-1,few,TRBV2,CAGSGLANEQFF
TRBJ2-1,many,TRBV7-8,CASSSLRDSYNEQFF